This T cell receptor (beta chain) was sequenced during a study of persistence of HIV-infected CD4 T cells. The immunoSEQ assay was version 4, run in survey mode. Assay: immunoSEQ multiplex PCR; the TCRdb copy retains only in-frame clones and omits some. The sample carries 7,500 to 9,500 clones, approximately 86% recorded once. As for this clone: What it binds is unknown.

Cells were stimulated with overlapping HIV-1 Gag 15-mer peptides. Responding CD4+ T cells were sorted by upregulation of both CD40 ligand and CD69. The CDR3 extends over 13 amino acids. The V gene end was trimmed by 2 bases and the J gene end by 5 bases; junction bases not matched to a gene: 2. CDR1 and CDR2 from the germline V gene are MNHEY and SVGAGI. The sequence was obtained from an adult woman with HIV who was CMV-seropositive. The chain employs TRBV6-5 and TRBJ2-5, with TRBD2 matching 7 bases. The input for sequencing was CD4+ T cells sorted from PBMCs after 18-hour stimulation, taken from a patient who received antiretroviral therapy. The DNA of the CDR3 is TGTGCCAGCAGTTACGGGAGGGCGGAGACCCAGTACTTC. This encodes CASSYGRAETQYF.